This entry concerns a single TCR beta chain. The target antigen is unknown. This specimen belongs to a study of graft-versus-host responses after intestinal transplantation. Turning to the study itself: Recipients had transplants, and these were multivisceral, liver-intestinal, or isolated intestinal. Tacrolimus and steroids were given for about three years to all recipients after anti-thymocyte globulin induction. Findings and limits, study-wide: Ileal or blood samples showed some GvH clones first, and such clones were also found in recipient marrow. Individuals who had graft-donor T cell macrochimerism had allografts that showed high graft-versus-host to host-versus-graft clonal ratios.

Only in-frame clones appear in the TCRdb table, and some are missing; sequencing was by immunoSEQ multiplex PCR. In the table there are tens of thousands of clones, 85% to 95% of which are singletons. CDR3 length: 16 amino acids. In germline, CDR1 is SGHKS, CDR2 YYEKEE (reference sequence). V was trimmed by 0 bases and J by 1 base, leaving 11 bases between them. The rearrangement uses TRBV5-5 and TRBJ1-3; D not certain. The source of this sequence is a human patient who received an intestinal transplant, so some T cells may come from the graft donor. Here the sequenced sample was PBMCs, taken about ten weeks after intestinal transplant. The CDR3 loop reads CASSLDVAFSGNTIYF. In DNA form, the CDR3 reads TGTGCCAGCAGCTTGGATGTAGCGTTTTCTGGAAACACCATATATTTT.